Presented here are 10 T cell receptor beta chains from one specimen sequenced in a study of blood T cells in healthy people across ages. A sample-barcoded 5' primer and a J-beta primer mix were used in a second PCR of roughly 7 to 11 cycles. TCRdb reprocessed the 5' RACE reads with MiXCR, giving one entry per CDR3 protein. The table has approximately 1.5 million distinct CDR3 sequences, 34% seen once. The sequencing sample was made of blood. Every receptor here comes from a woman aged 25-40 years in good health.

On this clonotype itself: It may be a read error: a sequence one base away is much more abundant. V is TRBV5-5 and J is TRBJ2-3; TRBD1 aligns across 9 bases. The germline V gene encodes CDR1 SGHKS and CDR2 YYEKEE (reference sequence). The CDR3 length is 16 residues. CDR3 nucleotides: TGTGCCATCAGCACTAGGACAGGGGCCAGCACAGATACGCAGTATTTT. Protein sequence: CAISTRTGASTDTQYF.

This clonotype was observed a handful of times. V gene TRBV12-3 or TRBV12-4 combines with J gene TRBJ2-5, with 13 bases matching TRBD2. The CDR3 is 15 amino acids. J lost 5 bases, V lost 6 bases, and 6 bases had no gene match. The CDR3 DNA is TGTGCCAGCAGCAAGGGACTAGCGGGATGGGAGACCCAGTACTTC. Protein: CASSKGLAGWETQYF.

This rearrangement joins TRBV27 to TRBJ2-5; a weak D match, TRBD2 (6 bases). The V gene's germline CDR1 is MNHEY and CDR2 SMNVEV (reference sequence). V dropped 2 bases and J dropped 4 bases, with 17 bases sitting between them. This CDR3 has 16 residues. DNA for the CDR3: TGTGCCAGCAGTTTAAATCTTCGGGGGTCCCCAGAGACCCAGTACTTC. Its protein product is CASSLNLRGSPETQYF.

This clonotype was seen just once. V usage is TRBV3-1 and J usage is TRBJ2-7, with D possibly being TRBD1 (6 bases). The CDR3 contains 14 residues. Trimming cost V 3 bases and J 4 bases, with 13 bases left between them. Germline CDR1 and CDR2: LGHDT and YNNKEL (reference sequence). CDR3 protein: CASSHGTTRYEQYF. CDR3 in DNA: TGTGCCAGCAGCCACGGGACAACCCGGTACGAGCAGTACTTC.

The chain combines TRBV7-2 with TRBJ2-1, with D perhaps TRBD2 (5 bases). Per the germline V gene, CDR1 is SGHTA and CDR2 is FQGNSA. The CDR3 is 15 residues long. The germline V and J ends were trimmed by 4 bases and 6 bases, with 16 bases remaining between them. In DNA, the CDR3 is TGTGCCAGCAGCTCTTCGGGAAGGGTGGGCAATGAGCAGTTCTTC. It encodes CASSSSGRVGNEQFF.

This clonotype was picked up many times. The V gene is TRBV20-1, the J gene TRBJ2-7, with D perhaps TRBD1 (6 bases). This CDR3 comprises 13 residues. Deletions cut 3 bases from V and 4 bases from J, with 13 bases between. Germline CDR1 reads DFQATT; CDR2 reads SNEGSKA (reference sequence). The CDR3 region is CSARGTKDYEQYF. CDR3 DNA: TGCAGTGCTAGGGGGACAAAGGATTACGAGCAGTACTTC.

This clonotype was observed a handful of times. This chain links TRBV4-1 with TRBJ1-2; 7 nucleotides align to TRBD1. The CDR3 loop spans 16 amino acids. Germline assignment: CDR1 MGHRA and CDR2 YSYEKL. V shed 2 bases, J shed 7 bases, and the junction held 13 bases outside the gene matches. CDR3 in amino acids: CASSQQLTGALLGYTF. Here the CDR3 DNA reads TGCGCCAGCAGCCAACAACTTACAGGGGCCCTCCTTGGCTACACCTTC.

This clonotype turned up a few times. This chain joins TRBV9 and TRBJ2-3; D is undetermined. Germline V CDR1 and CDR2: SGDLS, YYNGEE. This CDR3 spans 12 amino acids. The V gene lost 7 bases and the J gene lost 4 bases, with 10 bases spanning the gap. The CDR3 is CASGGVADTQYF. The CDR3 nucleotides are TGTGCCAGCGGCGGAGTGGCAGATACGCAGTATTTT.

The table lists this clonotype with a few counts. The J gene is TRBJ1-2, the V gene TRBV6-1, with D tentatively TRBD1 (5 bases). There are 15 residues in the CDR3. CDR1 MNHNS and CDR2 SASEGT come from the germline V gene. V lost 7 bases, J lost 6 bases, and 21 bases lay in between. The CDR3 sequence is CASNLYETREDGYTF. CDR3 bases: TGTGCCAGCAACCTCTATGAAACCAGGGAGGATGGCTACACCTTC.

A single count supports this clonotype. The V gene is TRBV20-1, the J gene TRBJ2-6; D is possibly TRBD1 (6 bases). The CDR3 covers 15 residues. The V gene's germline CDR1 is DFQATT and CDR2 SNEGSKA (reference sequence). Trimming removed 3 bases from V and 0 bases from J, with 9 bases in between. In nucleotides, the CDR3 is TGCAGTGCTAGTGAGGACAGCTCTGGGGCCAACGTCCTGACTTTC. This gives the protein CSASEDSSGANVLTF.